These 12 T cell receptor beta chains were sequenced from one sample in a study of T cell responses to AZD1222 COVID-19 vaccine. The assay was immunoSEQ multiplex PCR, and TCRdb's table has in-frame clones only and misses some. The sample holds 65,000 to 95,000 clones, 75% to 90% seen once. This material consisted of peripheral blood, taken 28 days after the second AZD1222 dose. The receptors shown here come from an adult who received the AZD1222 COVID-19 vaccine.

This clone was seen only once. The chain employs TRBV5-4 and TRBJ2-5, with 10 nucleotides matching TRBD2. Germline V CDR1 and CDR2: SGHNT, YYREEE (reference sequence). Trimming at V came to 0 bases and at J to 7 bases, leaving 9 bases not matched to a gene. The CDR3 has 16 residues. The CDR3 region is CASSLALAGQTRTQYF. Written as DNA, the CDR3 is TGTGCCAGCAGCTTGGCACTAGCGGGGCAGACTCGGACCCAGTACTTC.

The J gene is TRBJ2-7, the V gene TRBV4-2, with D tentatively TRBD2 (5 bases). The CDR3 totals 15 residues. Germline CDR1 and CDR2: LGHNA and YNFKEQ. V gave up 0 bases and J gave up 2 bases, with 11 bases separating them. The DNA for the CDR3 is TGTGCCAGCAGCCAAGATCGGCGGGCAACCTACGAGCAGTACTTC. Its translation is CASSQDRRATYEQYF.

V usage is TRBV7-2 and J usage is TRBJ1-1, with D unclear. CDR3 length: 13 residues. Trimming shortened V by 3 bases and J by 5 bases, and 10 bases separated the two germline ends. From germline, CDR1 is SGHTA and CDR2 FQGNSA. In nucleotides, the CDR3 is TGTGCCAGCAGCTTTATGGGGTGGACTGAAGCTTTCTTT. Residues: CASSFMGWTEAFF.

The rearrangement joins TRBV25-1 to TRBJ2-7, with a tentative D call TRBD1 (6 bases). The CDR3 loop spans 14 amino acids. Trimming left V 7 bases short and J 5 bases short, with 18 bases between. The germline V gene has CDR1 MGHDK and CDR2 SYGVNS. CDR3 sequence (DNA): TGTGCCAGCACTTCGGACAGTTTCCCCAACGAGCAGTACTTC. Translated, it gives CASTSDSFPNEQYF.

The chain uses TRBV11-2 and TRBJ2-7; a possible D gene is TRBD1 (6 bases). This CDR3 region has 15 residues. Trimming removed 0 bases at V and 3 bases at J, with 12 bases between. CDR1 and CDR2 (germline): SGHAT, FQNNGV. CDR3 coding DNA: TGTGCCAGCAGCTTAGACCAGGGGCGAGGCTACGAGCAGTACTTC. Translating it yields CASSLDQGRGYEQYF.

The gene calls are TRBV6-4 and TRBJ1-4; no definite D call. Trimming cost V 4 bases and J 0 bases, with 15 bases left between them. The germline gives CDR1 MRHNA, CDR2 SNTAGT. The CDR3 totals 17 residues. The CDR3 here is CASSGYLAGATNEKLFF. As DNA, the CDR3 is TGTGCCAGCAGTGGGTACTTAGCAGGCGCAACTAATGAAAAACTGTTTTTT.

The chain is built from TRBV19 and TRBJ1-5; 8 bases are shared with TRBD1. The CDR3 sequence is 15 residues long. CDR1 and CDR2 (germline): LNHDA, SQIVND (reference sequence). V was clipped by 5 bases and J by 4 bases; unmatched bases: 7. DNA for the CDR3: TGTGCCAGTAGTCCCAGGACAGGGAAAAATCAGCCCCAGCATTTT. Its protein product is CASSPRTGKNQPQHF.

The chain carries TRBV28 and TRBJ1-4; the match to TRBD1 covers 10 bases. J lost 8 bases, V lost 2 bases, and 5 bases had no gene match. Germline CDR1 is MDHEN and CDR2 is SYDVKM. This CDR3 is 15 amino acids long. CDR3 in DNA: TGTGCCAGCAGTTTAGCGGGGACAGGGGAAGAAAAACTGTTTTTT. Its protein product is CASSLAGTGEEKLFF.

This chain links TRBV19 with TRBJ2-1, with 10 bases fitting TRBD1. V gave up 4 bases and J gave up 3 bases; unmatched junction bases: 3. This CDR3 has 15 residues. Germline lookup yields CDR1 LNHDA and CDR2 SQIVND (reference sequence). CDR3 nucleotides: TGTGCCAGTAGTAGCCGGGACAGGGGCTACAATGAGCAGTTCTTC. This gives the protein CASSSRDRGYNEQFF.

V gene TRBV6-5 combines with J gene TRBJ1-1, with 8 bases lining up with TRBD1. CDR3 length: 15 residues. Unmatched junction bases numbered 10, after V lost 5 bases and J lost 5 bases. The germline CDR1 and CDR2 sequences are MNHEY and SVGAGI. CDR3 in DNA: TGTGCCAGCAGTAGACAGGGGAAGGTAAAAACTGAAGCTTTCTTT. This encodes CASSRQGKVKTEAFF.

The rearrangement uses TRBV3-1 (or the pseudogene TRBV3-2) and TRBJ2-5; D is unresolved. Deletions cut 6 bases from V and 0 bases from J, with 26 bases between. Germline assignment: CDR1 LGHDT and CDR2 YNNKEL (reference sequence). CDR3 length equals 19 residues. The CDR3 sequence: CASRTRSYGNSPYQETQYF. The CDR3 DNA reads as TGTGCCAGCAGAACAAGATCCTATGGGAATTCGCCCTACCAAGAGACCCAGTACTTC.

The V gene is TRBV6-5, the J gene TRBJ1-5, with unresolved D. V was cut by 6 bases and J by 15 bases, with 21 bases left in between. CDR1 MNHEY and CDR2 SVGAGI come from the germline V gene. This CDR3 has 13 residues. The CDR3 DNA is TGTGCCAGCAGCCTAAGGAGGGAGAGCACTGCGCATTTT. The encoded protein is CASSLRRESTAHF.